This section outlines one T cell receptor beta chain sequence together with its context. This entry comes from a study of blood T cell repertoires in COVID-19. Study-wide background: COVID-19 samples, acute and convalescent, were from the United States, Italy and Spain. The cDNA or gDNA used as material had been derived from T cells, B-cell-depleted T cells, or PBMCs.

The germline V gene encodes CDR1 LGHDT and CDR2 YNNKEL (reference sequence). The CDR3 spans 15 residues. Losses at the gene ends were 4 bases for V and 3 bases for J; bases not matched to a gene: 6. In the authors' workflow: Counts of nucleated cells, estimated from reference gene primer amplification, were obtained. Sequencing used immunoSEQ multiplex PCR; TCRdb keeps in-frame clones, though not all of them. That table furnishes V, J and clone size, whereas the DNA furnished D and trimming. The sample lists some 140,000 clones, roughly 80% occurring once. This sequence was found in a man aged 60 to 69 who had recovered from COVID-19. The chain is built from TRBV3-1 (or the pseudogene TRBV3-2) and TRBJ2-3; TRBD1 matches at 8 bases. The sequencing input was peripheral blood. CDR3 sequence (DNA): TGTGCCAGCAGCCCCGTATGGACAGGGACAGATACGCAGTATTTT. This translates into CASSPVWTGTDTQYF.